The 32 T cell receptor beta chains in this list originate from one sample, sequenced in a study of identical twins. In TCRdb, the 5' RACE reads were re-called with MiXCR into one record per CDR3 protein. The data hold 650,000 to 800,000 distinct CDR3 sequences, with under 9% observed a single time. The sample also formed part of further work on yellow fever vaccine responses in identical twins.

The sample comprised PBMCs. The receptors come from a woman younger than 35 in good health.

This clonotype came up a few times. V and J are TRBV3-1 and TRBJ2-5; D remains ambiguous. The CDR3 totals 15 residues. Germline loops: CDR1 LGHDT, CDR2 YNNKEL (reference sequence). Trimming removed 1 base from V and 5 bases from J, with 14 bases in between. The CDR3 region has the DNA TGTGCCAGCAGCCAAGTCAGTAGGGTCGGGGAGACCCAGTACTTC. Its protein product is CASSQVSRVGETQYF.

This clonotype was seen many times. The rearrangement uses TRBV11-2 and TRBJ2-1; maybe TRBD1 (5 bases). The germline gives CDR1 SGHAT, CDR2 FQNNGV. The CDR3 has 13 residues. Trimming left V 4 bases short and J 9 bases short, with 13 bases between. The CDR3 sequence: CASSSDSRSEQFF. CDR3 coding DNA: TGTGCCAGCAGCTCCGACAGTCGGAGTGAGCAGTTCTTC.

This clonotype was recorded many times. The CDR3 here is CASSSLRLAGGVVEFF. CDR3 sequence (DNA): TGTGCCAGCAGCTCCCTAAGACTAGCGGGGGGGGTGGTGGAGTTCTTC. This chain connects TRBV5-6 to TRBJ2-1; 14 nucleotides line up with TRBD2. This CDR3 has 16 amino acids. Germline V gene sequence: CDR1 SGHDT, CDR2 YYEEEE. The V and J ends lost 3 bases and 14 bases, in that order; junction bases with no gene match: 13.

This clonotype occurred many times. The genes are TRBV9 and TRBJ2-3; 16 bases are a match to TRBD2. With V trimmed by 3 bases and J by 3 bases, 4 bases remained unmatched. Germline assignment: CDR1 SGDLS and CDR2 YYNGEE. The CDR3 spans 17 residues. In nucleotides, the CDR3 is TGTGCCAGCAGCGAGAGGGGACTAGCGGGGGGGACAGATACGCAGTATTTT. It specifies CASSERGLAGGTDTQYF.

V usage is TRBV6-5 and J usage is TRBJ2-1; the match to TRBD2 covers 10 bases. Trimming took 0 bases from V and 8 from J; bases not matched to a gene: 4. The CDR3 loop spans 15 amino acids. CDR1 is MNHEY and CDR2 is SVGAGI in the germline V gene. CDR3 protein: CASSYSTSGQYEQFF. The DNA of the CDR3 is TGTGCCAGCAGTTACTCGACTAGCGGGCAGTATGAGCAGTTCTTC.

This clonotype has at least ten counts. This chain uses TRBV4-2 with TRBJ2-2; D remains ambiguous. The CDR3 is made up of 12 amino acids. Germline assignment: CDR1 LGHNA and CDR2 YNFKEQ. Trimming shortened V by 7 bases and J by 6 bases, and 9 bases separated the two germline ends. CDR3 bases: TGTGCCAGCACTTTGAGCGCCGGGGAGCTGTTTTTT. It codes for CASTLSAGELFF.

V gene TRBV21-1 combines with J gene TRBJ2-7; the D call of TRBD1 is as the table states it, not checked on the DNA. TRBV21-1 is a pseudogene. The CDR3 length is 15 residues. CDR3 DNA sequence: TGTGCCAGCAGCACTAGGACAGTAATATCCTACGAGCAGTACTTC. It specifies CASSTRTVISYEQYF.

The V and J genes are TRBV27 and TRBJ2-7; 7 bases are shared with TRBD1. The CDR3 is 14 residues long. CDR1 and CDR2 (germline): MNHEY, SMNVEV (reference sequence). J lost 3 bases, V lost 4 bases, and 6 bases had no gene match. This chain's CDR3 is CASSSGGSIYEQYF. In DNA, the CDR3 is TGTGCCAGCAGTTCAGGGGGTAGCATCTACGAGCAGTACTTC.

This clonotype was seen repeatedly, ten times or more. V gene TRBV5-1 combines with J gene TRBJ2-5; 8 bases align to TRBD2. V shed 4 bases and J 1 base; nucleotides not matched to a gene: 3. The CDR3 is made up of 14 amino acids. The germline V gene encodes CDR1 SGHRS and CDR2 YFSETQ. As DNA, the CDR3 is TGCGCCAGCAGCCACACTAGCGGCCAAGAGACCCAGTACTTC. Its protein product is CASSHTSGQETQYF.

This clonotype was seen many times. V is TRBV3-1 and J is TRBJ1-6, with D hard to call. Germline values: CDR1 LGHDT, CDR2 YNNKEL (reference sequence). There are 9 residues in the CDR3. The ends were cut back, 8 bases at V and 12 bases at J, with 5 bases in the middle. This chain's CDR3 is CASGVPLHF. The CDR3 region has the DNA TGTGCCAGCGGGGTACCCCTCCACTTT.

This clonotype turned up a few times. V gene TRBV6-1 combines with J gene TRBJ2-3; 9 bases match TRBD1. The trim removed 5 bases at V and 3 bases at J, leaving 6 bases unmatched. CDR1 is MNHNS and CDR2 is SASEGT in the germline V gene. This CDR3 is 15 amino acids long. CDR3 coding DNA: TGTGCCAGCAGTCTTCTAGGGACAGGGACAGATACGCAGTATTTT. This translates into CASSLLGTGTDTQYF.

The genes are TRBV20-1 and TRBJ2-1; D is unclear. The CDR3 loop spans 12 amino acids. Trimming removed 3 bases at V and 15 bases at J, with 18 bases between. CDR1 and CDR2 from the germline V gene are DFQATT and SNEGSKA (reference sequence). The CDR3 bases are TGCAGTGCTAGTCCCCAGGTTTCCTTGTGGTTCTTC. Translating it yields CSASPQVSLWFF.

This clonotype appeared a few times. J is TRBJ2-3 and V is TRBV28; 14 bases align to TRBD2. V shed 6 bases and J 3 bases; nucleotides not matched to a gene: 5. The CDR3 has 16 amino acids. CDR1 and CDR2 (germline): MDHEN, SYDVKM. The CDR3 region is CASRGGTSGRTDTQYF. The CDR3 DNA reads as TGTGCCAGCAGGGGCGGGACTAGCGGGAGAACAGATACGCAGTATTTT.

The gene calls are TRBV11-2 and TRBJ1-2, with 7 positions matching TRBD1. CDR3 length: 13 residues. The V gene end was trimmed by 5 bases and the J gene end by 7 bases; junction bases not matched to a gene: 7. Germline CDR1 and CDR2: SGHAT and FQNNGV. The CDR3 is CASSETGRGGYTF. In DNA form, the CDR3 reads TGTGCCAGCAGCGAGACAGGGCGGGGTGGCTACACCTTC. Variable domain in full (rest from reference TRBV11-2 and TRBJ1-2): EAGVAQSPRYKIIEKRQSVAFWCNPISGHATLYWYQQILGQGPKLLIQFQNNGVVDDSQLPKDRFSAERLKGVDSTLKIQPAKLEDSAVYLCASSETGRGGYTFGSGTRLTVV.

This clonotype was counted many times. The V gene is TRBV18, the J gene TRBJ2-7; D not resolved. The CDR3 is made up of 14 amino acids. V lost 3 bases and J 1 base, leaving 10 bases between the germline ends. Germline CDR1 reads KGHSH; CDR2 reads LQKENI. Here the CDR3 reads CASSPPSRSYEQYF. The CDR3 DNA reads TGTGCCAGCTCACCCCCGTCGAGATCCTACGAGCAGTACTTC.

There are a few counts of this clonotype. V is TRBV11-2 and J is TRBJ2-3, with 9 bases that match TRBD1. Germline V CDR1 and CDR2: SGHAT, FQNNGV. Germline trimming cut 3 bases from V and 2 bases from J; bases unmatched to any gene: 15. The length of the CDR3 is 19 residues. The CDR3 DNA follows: TGTGCCAGCAGCTTTCTTATCTCGCTGGGACAGGGAAACACAGATACGCAGTATTTT. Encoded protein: CASSFLISLGQGNTDTQYF.

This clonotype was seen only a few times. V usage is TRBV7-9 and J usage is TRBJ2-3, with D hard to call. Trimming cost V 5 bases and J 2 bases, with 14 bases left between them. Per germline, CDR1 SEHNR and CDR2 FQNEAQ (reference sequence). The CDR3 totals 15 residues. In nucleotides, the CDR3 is TGTGCCAGCAGCCCAGGCGAACTCATCACAGATACGCAGTATTTT. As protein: CASSPGELITDTQYF.

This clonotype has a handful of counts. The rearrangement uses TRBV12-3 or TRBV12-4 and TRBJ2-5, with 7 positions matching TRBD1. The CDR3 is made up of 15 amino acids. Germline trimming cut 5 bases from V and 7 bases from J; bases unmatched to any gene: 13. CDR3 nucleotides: TGTGCCAGCAGTATCCGACAGGGCGGGTGGGGGACCCAGTACTTC. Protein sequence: CASSIRQGGWGTQYF.

The CDR3 nucleotides read TGCAGTGCTATGACAGGCAACGGAAGGGACGAGCAGTACTTC. It yields the protein CSAMTGNGRDEQYF. This rearrangement joins TRBV20-1 to TRBJ2-7, with D tentatively TRBD1 (6 bases). Germline V lookup: CDR1 DFQATT, CDR2 SNEGSKA (reference sequence). The CDR3 is 14 residues long. V lost 4 bases, J lost 5 bases, and 18 bases lay in between.

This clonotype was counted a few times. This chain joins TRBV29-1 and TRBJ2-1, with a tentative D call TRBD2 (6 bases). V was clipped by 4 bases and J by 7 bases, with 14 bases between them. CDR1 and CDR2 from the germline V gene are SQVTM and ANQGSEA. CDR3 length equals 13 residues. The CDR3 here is CSVVTGGKNEQFF. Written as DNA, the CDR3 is TGCAGCGTTGTAACTGGGGGGAAGAATGAGCAGTTCTTC.

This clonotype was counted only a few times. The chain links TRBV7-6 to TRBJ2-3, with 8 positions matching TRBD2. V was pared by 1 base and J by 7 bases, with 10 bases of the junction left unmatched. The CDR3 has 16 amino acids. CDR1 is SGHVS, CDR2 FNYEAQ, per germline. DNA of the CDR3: TGTGCCAGCAGCTTAGGAGGGACGAGCGGGGGATATACGCAGTATTTT. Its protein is CASSLGGTSGGYTQYF.

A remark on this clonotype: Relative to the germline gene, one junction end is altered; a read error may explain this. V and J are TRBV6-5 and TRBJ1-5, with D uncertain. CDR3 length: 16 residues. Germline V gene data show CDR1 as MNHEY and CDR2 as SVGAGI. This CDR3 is CAGSYSRPDSNQPQHF. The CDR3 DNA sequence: TGTGCCGGCAGTTACTCGAGGCCGGATAGCAATCAGCCCCAGCATTTT.

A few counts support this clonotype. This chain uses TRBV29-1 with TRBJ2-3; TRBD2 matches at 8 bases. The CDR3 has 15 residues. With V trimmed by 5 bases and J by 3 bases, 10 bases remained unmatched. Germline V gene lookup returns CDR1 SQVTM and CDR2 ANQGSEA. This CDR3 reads CSVRRGGRSTDTQYF. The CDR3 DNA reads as TGCAGCGTTCGTAGGGGCGGGAGGTCTACAGATACGCAGTATTTT.

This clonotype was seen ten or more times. Here the CDR3 reads CATSDLKRIGGASYNEQFF. Written as DNA, the CDR3 is TGTGCCACCAGTGACCTCAAGCGAATTGGGGGCGCGTCCTACAATGAGCAGTTCTTC. This sequence joins TRBV24-1 and TRBJ2-1; possible D gene TRBD1, 6 bases. The germline CDR1 and CDR2 sequences are KGHDR and SFDVKD. CDR3 length: 19 amino acids. Trimming took off 4 bases at V and 1 base at J, with 22 bases between the two ends.

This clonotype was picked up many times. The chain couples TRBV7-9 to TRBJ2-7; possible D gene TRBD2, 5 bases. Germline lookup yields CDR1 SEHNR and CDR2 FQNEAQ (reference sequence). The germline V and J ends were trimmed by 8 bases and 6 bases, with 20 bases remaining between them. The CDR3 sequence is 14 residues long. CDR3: CASFGGHQTFEQYF. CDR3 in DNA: TGTGCCAGCTTCGGCGGGCACCAGACCTTCGAGCAGTACTTC.

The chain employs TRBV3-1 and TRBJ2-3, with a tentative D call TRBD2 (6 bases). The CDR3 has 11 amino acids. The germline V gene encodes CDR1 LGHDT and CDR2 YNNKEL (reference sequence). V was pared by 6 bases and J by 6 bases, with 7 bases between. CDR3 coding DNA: TGTGCCAGCAGGCGGGACGATACGCAGTATTTT. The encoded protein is CASRRDDTQYF.

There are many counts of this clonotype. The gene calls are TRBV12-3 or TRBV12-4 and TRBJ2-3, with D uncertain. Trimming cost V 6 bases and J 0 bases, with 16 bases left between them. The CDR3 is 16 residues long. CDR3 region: CASSPPWSRSTDTQYF. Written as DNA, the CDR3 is TGTGCCAGCAGCCCCCCGTGGAGCCGAAGCACAGATACGCAGTATTTT.

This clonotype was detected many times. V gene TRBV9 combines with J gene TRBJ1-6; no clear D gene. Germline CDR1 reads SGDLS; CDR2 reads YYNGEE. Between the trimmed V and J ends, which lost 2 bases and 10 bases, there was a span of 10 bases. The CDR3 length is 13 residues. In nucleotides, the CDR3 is TGTGCCAGCAGCGTCACGTTGGGCTCACCCCTCCACTTT. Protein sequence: CASSVTLGSPLHF.

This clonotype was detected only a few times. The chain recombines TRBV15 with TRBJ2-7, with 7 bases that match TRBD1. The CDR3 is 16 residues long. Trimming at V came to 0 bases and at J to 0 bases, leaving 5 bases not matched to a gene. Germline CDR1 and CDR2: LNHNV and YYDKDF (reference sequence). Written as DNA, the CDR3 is TGTGCCACCAGCAGAGATCTGGGGACAGCCTCCTACGAGCAGTACTTC. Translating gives CATSRDLGTASYEQYF.

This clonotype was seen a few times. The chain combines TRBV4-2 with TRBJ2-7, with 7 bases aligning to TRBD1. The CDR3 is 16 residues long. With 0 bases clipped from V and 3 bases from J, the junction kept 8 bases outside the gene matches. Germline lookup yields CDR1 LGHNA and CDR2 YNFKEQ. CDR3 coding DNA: TGTGCCAGCAGCCAAGAAGAAGGACAGGAATACTACGAGCAGTACTTC. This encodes CASSQEEGQEYYEQYF.

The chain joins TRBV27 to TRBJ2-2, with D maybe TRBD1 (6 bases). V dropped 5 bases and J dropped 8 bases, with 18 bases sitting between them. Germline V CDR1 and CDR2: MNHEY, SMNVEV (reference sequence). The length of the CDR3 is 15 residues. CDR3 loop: CASSTPDSYWGELFF. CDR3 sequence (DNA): TGTGCCAGCAGTACCCCGGACAGTTATTGGGGGGAGCTGTTTTTT.

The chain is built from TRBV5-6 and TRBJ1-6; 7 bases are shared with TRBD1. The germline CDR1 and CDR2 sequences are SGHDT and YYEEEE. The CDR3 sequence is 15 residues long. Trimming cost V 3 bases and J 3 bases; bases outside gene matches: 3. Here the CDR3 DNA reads TGTGCCAGCAGCTCCAGGGGGGACTATAATTCACCCCTCCACTTT. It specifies CASSSRGDYNSPLHF.